This T cell receptor (beta chain) was documented in a study of T cell responses to AZD1222 COVID-19 vaccine. Study-level background: The analysis combined second doses at about 4 or about 12 weeks.

Remarks on this clone: The target antigen is unknown.

Study-level points and caveats: Reportedly, nearly half the spike-specific TCRs target unmutated variant regions. The donor cohort was predominantly white British with a female majority, and clonal diversity may have been underestimated. Repertoire sampling happened only post peak T cell response.

Method: immunoSEQ multiplex PCR; TCRdb's copy keeps in-frame clones and lacks some. The sample holds some 110,000 clones, around nine tenths seen once. The germline CDR1 and CDR2 sequences are SGHRS and YFSETQ. CDR3 length: 15 amino acids. Trimming left V 0 bases short and J 4 bases short, with 13 bases between. This TCR came from an adult in good health. This chain uses TRBV5-1 with TRBJ1-1; D possibly corresponds to TRBD1 (5 bases). The specimen comprised peripheral blood, sampled on day 0 of AZD1222 vaccination. CDR3 coding DNA: TGCGCCAGCAGCTTGGCGGTCTCAGGGTTCACTGAAGCTTTCTTT. Its translation: CASSLAVSGFTEAFF.